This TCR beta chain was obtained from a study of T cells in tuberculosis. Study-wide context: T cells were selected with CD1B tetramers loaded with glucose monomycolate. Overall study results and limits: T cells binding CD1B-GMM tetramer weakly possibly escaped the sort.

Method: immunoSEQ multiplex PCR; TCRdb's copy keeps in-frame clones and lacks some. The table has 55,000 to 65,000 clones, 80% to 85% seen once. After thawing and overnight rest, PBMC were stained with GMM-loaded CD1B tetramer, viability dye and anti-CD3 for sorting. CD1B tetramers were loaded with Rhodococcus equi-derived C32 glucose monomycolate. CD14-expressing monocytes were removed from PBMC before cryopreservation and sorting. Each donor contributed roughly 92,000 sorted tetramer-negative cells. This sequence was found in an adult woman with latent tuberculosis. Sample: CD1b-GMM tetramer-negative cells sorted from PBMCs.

This CDR3 reads CASSRGTNPNTGELFF. CDR3 nucleotide sequence: TGTGCCAGCAGCCGAGGAACAAACCCGAACACCGGGGAGCTGTTTTTT. This chain uses TRBV7-7 with TRBJ2-2; D is unclear. The CDR3 has 16 residues. From germline, CDR1 is SSHAT and CDR2 FNYEAQ (reference sequence). Trimming took 5 bases from V and 0 from J, leaving 13 bases between them.